Listed below are T cell receptor beta chains from one sample, sequenced in a study of T cell responses to AZD1222 COVID-19 vaccine. The method was immunoSEQ multiplex PCR; TCRdb's version includes in-frame clones alone and lacks a portion of them. The sample carries about 120,000 clones, roughly 90% recorded once. Sequenced here: peripheral blood, sampled on day 0 of AZD1222 vaccination. The receptors originated from an adult in good health. Each CDR3 is given with its conserved first and last residue. D genes are given only for firm matches. For some rows the clone size is stated as once, few or many, or as a class when expanded; others skip it.

V gene: TRBV15
D gene: -
J gene: TRBJ1-2
clone size: -
CDR3 protein: CATSRDQRTNYGYTF
CDR3 DNA: TGTGCCACCAGCAGAGATCAACGGACTAACTATGGCTACACCTTC

V gene: TRBV7-9
D gene: TRBD1
J gene: TRBJ2-7
clone size: -
CDR3 protein: CASSWDSRYEQYF
CDR3 DNA: TGTGCCAGCAGCTGGGACAGTAGGTACGAGCAGTACTTC

V gene: TRBV19
D gene: -
J gene: TRBJ2-1
clone size: -
CDR3 protein: CASSIEGALLAGGYNEQFF
CDR3 DNA: TGTGCCAGTAGTATCGAGGGGGCGCTTCTGGCGGGAGGATACAATGAGCAGTTCTTC

V gene: TRBV9
D gene: TRBD2
J gene: TRBJ2-1
clone size: -
CDR3 protein: CASSVASGTYNEQFF
CDR3 DNA: TGTGCCAGCAGCGTAGCCAGCGGGACTTACAATGAGCAGTTCTTC

V gene: TRBV19
D gene: -
J gene: TRBJ1-5
clone size: -
CDR3 protein: CASSMGSGGIQPQHF
CDR3 DNA: TGTGCCAGTAGTATGGGCTCCGGAGGTATTCAGCCCCAGCATTTT

V gene: TRBV24-1
D gene: TRBD2
J gene: TRBJ2-2
clone size: -
CDR3 protein: CATSEAGGHTGELFF
CDR3 DNA: TGTGCCACCAGTGAGGCGGGAGGACACACCGGGGAGCTGTTTTTT

V gene: TRBV3-1/TRBV3-2
D gene: -
J gene: TRBJ1-2
clone size: -
CDR3 protein: CASSPQDRIFNYGYTF
CDR3 DNA: TGTGCCAGCAGCCCCCAAGACAGAATCTTCAACTATGGCTACACCTTC

V gene: TRBV6-4
D gene: -
J gene: TRBJ1-2
clone size: once
CDR3 protein: CASSDSPRGSYTF
CDR3 DNA: TGTGCCAGCAGTGACTCTCCTAGAGGGAGCTACACCTTC

V gene: TRBV6-2/TRBV6-3
D gene: -
J gene: TRBJ2-7
clone size: -
CDR3 protein: CASSTQGYEQYF
CDR3 DNA: TGTGCCAGCAGTACACAGGGCTACGAGCAGTACTTC

V gene: TRBV5-1
D gene: TRBD1
J gene: TRBJ1-6
clone size: once
CDR3 protein: CASSVGQGAGKSPLHF
CDR3 DNA: TGCGCCAGCAGCGTCGGACAGGGGGCGGGGAAGTCACCCCTCCACTTT

V gene: TRBV3-1/TRBV3-2
D gene: TRBD1
J gene: TRBJ1-1
clone size: -
CDR3 protein: CASSPLGQGTEAFF
CDR3 DNA: TGTGCCAGCAGCCCCTTGGGACAGGGGACTGAAGCTTTCTTT

V gene: TRBV19
D gene: TRBD2
J gene: TRBJ2-7
clone size: -
CDR3 protein: CASRTSGLSYEQYF
CDR3 DNA: TGTGCCAGTAGGACTAGCGGGTTATCCTACGAGCAGTACTTC

V gene: TRBV27
D gene: -
J gene: TRBJ1-5
clone size: -
CDR3 protein: CASSPPNQPQHF
CDR3 DNA: TGTGCCAGCAGCCCCCCCAATCAGCCCCAGCATTTT

V gene: TRBV10-3
D gene: TRBD2
J gene: TRBJ2-3
clone size: -
CDR3 protein: CAISESWREGLSTDTQYF
CDR3 DNA: TGTGCCATCAGTGAGTCGTGGCGGGAGGGCCTGAGCACAGATACGCAGTATTTT

V gene: TRBV7-8
D gene: TRBD1
J gene: TRBJ2-1
clone size: -
CDR3 protein: CASSWTGGEQFF
CDR3 DNA: TGTGCCAGCAGCTGGACAGGTGGTGAGCAGTTCTTC

V gene: TRBV28
D gene: -
J gene: TRBJ2-7
clone size: -
CDR3 protein: CASSPPKAGEQYF
CDR3 DNA: TGTGCCAGCAGTCCCCCAAAAGCGGGCGAGCAGTACTTC

V gene: TRBV6-5
D gene: -
J gene: TRBJ2-7
clone size: -
CDR3 protein: CAIKDAGGGSYEQYF
CDR3 DNA: TGTGCCATAAAAGACGCAGGTGGGGGTTCCTACGAGCAGTACTTC

V gene: TRBV19
D gene: TRBD1
J gene: TRBJ1-6
clone size: -
CDR3 protein: CASRASGGSSPLHF
CDR3 DNA: TGTGCCAGTAGAGCTTCAGGGGGCAGTTCACCCCTCCACTTT

V gene: TRBV18
D gene: TRBD2
J gene: TRBJ2-3
clone size: few
CDR3 protein: CASSPTSGDTDTQYF
CDR3 DNA: TGTGCCAGCTCGCCGACTAGCGGAGACACAGATACGCAGTATTTT

V gene: TRBV6-5
D gene: -
J gene: TRBJ2-2
clone size: -
CDR3 protein: CASSYSNRGTGELFF
CDR3 DNA: TGTGCCAGCAGTTACTCGAATCGGGGCACCGGGGAGCTGTTTTTT

V gene: TRBV9
D gene: -
J gene: TRBJ2-7
clone size: -
CDR3 protein: CASSKELSYEQYF
CDR3 DNA: TGTGCCAGCAGCAAGGAGCTCTCCTACGAGCAGTACTTC

V gene: TRBV10-3
D gene: -
J gene: TRBJ2-3
clone size: -
CDR3 protein: CAMAPYTQDTQYF
CDR3 DNA: TGTGCCATGGCTCCCTACACGCAAGATACGCAGTATTTT

V gene: TRBV27
D gene: -
J gene: TRBJ1-2
clone size: -
CDR3 protein: CASSRDSAGIGYTF
CDR3 DNA: TGTGCCAGCAGTCGTGATTCTGCAGGGATTGGCTACACCTTC

V gene: TRBV28
D gene: TRBD1
J gene: TRBJ1-2
clone size: -
CDR3 protein: CASRPGQGIYGYTF
CDR3 DNA: TGTGCCAGCAGACCCGGACAGGGGATCTATGGCTACACCTTC

V gene: TRBV10-3
D gene: -
J gene: TRBJ1-3
clone size: -
CDR3 protein: CAISGAGNSGNTIYF
CDR3 DNA: TGTGCCATCAGTGGCGCAGGGAACTCTGGAAACACCATATATTTT

V gene: TRBV20-1
D gene: TRBD2
J gene: TRBJ2-7
clone size: -
CDR3 protein: CSAQMTGGQYF
CDR3 DNA: TGCAGTGCCCAAATGACGGGAGGGCAGTACTTC

V gene: TRBV6-2/TRBV6-3
D gene: -
J gene: TRBJ2-7
clone size: -
CDR3 protein: CASSFRDSKYF
CDR3 DNA: TGTGCCAGCAGTTTCCGGGACTCAAAGTACTTC

V gene: TRBV29-1
D gene: -
J gene: TRBJ1-1
clone size: -
CDR3 protein: CSARKGGNTEAFF
CDR3 DNA: TGCAGCGCCCGAAAGGGGGGGAACACTGAAGCTTTCTTT

V gene: TRBV30
D gene: -
J gene: TRBJ1-4
clone size: -
CDR3 protein: CAWSGNEKLFF
CDR3 DNA: TGTGCCTGGAGTGGGAATGAAAAACTGTTTTTT

V gene: TRBV11-3
D gene: -
J gene: TRBJ2-3
clone size: -
CDR3 protein: CASSLDSGMAPPTDTQYF
CDR3 DNA: TGTGCCAGCAGCTTAGATTCCGGTATGGCCCCCCCAACAGATACGCAGTATTTT

V gene: TRBV7-6
D gene: -
J gene: TRBJ1-3
clone size: -
CDR3 protein: CASSYSALNTIYF
CDR3 DNA: TGTGCCAGCAGCTATAGTGCCCTGAACACCATATATTTT

V gene: TRBV4-3
D gene: -
J gene: TRBJ2-6
clone size: -
CDR3 protein: CASSHGGVGWGRPGANVLTF
CDR3 DNA: TGCGCCAGCAGCCATGGCGGGGTAGGCTGGGGGCGGCCTGGGGCCAACGTCCTGACTTTC

V gene: TRBV27
D gene: TRBD1
J gene: TRBJ2-3
clone size: -
CDR3 protein: CASSRQGADTQYF
CDR3 DNA: TGTGCCAGCAGTCGACAGGGGGCAGATACGCAGTATTTT

V gene: TRBV28
D gene: -
J gene: TRBJ2-7
clone size: once
CDR3 protein: CASSSRQEAYEQYF
CDR3 DNA: TGTGCCAGCAGTTCACGACAGGAAGCCTACGAGCAGTACTTC

V gene: TRBV18
D gene: TRBD1
J gene: TRBJ1-6
clone size: -
CDR3 protein: CASSRGQGASNSPLHF
CDR3 DNA: TGTGCCAGCTCACGGGGACAGGGGGCTTCGAATTCACCCCTCCACTTT

V gene: TRBV7-3
D gene: -
J gene: TRBJ2-2
clone size: -
CDR3 protein: CASSWTSYTGELFF
CDR3 DNA: TGTGCCAGCAGCTGGACTTCTTACACCGGGGAGCTGTTTTTT